These T cell receptor beta chains were read from a single sample in a study of blood T cell repertoires in COVID-19. The protocol was immunoSEQ multiplex PCR, while the TCRdb copy is restricted to in-frame clones and leaves out a portion. The sample includes about 150,000 clones, about 88% seen only once; the top ten take approximately 7.3%. Sequencing was carried out using PBMCs or T cells enriched from blood (not recorded which). Receptors were obtained from a man aged 50-60 years who had recovered from COVID-19. CDR3s leave out the opening cysteine and the closing phenylalanine or tryptophan.

CDR3: ASSSGTAIGYEQY
V: TRBV5-1
length: 13

CDR3: ASSLTLSDRPPSYEQY
V: TRBV5-1
length: 16

CDR3: ASSEEPAGRVKGGYT
V: TRBV6-1
length: 15

CDR3: ASSPPGGGKETQY
V: TRBV21-1
length: 13

CDR3: ASSTGTGAFQPQH
V: TRBV19
length: 13

CDR3: ASSQGGATSSYGYT
V: TRBV3-1/TRBV3-2
length: 14

CDR3: ASSVRGLRSGNTIY
V: TRBV5-8
length: 14

CDR3: ASSPSGSPEKLF
V: TRBV11-3
length: 12

CDR3: ASSPRTGRSSPLH
V: TRBV7-2
length: 13

CDR3: ASKTGTGAGYNSPLH
V: TRBV19
length: 15

CDR3: ASSEASGGNTIY
V: TRBV6-1
length: 12

CDR3: ASSEQGNTIY
V: TRBV18
length: 10

CDR3: SAITNYGYT
V: TRBV20-1
length: 9

CDR3: ASLGQGDSPLH
V: TRBV2
length: 11

CDR3: ASSPRQGEGYGYT
V: TRBV18
length: 13

CDR3: ASTSGGYQETQY
V: TRBV2
length: 12

CDR3: ASSSGGGRNEQF
V: TRBV7-8
length: 12

CDR3: ASQVTGLPQETQY
V: TRBV19
length: 13

CDR3: ASSEKLARNTIY
V: TRBV6-1
length: 12

CDR3: ASSPGLAGGYHTQY
V: TRBV4-3
length: 14